This TCR beta chain was found in a study of blood T cell repertoires in COVID-19. Study-level background: Acute and convalescent COVID-19 samples came from the United States, Italy and Spain. The analysed material was cDNA or gDNA that came from T cells, B-cell-depleted T cells, or PBMCs.

This clone was seen a handful of times. Trimming removed 4 bases at V and 2 bases at J, with 17 bases between. CDR3 length: 16 residues. Germline V gene lookup returns CDR1 SGHNT and CDR2 YYREEE (reference sequence). In the authors' methods: Nucleated cell counts were estimated from reference gene primer amplification. Sequenced by immunoSEQ multiplex PCR; TCRdb stores in-frame clones only, minus some. That table supplies the V and J calls and clone size; D and trimming were determined from the DNA. The repertoire holds under 150,000 clones, with roughly 84% as singletons. The chain carries TRBV5-4 and TRBJ2-3; weak D call: TRBD2 (7 bases). The material sequenced was peripheral blood. This TCR derives from a woman aged 35 to 49 with acute or convalescent COVID-19. The CDR3 is CASSLPLGGATDTQYF. The CDR3 DNA reads as TGTGCCAGCAGCCTCCCTCTTGGGGGGGCCACAGATACGCAGTATTTT.